This T cell receptor beta chain was captured by sequencing in a study of T cell responses to AZD1222 COVID-19 vaccine. TCRdb keeps only in-frame clones here, not all; method: immunoSEQ multiplex PCR. The table includes over 150,000 clones, just over 90% detected once. This CDR3 is 16 amino acids long. CDR1 and CDR2 (germline): SEHNR, FQNEAQ (reference sequence). Unmatched junction bases numbered 9, after V lost 5 bases and J lost 5 bases. The chain recombines TRBV7-9 with TRBJ2-2, with 9 bases that match TRBD1. This sequence was found in an adult in good health. The material was peripheral blood, obtained on day 0 of AZD1222 vaccination. The DNA for the CDR3 is TGTGCCAGCAGCCGCTATGAGGACAGGGGTACCGGGGAGCTGTTTTTT. It is translated as CASSRYEDRGTGELFF.